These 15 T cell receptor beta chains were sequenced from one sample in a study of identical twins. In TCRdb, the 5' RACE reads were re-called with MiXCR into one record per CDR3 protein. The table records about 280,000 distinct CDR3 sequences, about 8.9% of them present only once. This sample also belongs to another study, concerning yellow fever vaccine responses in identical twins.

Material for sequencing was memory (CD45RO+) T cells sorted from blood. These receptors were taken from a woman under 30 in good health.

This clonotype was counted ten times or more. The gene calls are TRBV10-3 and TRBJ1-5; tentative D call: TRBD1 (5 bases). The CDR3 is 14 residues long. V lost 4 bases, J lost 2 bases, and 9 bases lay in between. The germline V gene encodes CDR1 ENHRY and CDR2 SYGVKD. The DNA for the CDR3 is TGTGCCATCAGTGGAGGGGAGGGCAATCAGCCCCAGCATTTT. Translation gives CAISGGEGNQPQHF.

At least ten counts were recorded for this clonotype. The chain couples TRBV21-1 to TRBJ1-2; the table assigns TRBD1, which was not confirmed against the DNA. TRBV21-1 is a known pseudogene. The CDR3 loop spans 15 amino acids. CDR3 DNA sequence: TGTGCCAGCAGCAACTCGGGACAGCCGATCTATGGCTACACCTTC. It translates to CASSNSGQPIYGYTF.

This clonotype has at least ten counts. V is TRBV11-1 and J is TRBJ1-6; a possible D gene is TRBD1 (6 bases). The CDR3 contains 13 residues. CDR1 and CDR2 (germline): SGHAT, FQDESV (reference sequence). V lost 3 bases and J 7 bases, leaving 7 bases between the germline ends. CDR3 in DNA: TGTGCCAGCAGCTTCCAGGGGAATTCACCCCTCCACTTT. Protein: CASSFQGNSPLHF.

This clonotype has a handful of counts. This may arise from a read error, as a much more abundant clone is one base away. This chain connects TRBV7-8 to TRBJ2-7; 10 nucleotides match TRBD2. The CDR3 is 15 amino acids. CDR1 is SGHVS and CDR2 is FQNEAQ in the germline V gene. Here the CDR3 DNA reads TGTGCCAGCAGTTATACTAGCGGGGTCTCCTACGAGCAGGACTTC. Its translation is CASSYTSGVSYEQDF.

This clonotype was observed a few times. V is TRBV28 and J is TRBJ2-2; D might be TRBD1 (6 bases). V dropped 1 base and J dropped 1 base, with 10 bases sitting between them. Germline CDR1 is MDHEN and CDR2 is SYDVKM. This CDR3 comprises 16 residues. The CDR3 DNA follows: TGTGCCAGCAGTTTATTCTGGGACATGAACACCGGGGAGCTGTTTTTT. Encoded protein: CASSLFWDMNTGELFF.

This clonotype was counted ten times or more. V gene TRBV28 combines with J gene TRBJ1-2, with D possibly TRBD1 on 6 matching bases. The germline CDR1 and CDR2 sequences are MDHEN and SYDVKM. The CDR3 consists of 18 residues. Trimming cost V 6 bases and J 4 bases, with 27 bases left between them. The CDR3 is CASSPGPRTANFPYGYTF. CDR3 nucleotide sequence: TGTGCCAGCAGCCCGGGACCCCGGACAGCAAATTTCCCCTATGGCTACACCTTC.

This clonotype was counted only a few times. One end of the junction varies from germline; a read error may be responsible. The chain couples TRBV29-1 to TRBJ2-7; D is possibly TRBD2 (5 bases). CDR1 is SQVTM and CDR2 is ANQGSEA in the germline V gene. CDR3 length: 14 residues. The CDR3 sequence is CSVRQETTSYEQYF. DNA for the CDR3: TGCAGCGTCCGCCAGGAGACTACCTCCTACGAGCAGTACTTT.

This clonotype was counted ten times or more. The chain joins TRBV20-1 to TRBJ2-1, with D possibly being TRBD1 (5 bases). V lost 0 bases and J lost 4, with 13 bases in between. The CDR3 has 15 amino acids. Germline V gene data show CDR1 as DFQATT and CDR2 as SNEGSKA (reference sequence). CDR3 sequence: CSARDQGIGYNEQFF. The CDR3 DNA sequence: TGCAGTGCTAGAGATCAGGGAATAGGGTACAATGAGCAGTTCTTC.

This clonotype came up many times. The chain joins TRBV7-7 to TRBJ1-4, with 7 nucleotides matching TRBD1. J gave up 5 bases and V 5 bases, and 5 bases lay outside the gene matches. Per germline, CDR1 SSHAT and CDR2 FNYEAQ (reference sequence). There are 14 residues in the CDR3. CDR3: CASSAGTVNEKLFF. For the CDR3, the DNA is TGTGCCAGCAGCGCCGGGACAGTAAATGAAAAACTGTTTTTT.

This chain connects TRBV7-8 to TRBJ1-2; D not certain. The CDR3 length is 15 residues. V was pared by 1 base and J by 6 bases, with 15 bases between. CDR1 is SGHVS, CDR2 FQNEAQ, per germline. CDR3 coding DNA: TGTGCCAGCAGCTTAGGCACTTCAGGATTACATGGCTACACCTTC. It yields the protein CASSLGTSGLHGYTF.

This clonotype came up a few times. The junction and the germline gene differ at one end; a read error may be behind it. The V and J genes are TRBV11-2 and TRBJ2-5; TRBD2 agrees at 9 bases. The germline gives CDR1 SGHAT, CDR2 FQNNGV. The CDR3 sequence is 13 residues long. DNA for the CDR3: TGTGCCAGCAGCTTAGACTCTGGACTAGCGAGGGCCTTC. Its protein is CASSLDSGLARAF.

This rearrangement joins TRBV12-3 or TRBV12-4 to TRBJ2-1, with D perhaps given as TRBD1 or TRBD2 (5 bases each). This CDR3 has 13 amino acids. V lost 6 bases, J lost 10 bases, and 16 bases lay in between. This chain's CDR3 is CASSAGRGREQFF. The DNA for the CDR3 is TGTGCCAGCAGCGCAGGGAGAGGGCGCGAGCAGTTCTTC.

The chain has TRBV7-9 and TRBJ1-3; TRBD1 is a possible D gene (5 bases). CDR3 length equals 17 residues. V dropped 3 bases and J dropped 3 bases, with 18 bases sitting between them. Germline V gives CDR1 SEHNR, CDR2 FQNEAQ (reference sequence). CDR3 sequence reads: CASSFPFGHPDGNTIYF. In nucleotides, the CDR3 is TGTGCCAGCAGCTTTCCCTTCGGACATCCCGATGGAAACACCATATATTTT.

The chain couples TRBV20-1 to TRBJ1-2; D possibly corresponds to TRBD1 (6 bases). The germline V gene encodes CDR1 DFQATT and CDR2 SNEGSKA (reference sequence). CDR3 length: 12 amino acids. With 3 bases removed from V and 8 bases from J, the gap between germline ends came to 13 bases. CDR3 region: CSASGAGDGYTF. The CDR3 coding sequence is TGCAGTGCTAGTGGGGCAGGGGACGGCTACACCTTC.

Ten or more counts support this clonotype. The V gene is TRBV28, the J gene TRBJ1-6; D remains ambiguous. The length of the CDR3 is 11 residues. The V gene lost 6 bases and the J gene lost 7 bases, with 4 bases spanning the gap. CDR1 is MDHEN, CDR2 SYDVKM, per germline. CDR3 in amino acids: CASRQNSPLHF. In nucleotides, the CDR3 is TGTGCCAGCAGGCAGAATTCACCCCTCCACTTT. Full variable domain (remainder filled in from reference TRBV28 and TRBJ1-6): DVKVTQSSRYLVKRTGEKVFLECVQDMDHENMFWYRQDPGLGLRLIYFSYDVKMKEKGDIPEGYSVSREKKERFSLILESASTNQTSMYLCASRQNSPLHFGNGTRLTVT.